A single sample gave rise to the 27 T cell receptor beta chains below, sequenced in a study of blood T cell repertoires in COVID-19 (dated by TCRdb to about 2020). Preparation of the library involved the immunoSEQ multiplex PCR assay. The clones in this table, taken by TCRdb from immuneACCESS, are in-frame only. Not every clone is retained; where verified, under half of the shortfall comes from an unresolved V gene, and the cause of the rest is unknown. This sample gives roughly 100,000 clones in total; around 81% of them show up just once. The ten largest make up 30% to 45% of the sample. Sequences were obtained from peripheral blood. The receptor set was obtained from an elderly man with acute or convalescent COVID-19.

The V call is TRBV2, the J call TRBJ2-3; TRBD1 matches at 10 bases. The CDR3 contains 15 residues. V was pared by 5 bases and J by 6 bases, with 8 bases of the junction left unmatched. Germline CDR1 SNHLY, CDR2 FYNNEI. The CDR3 sequence: CASSRQGAVVDTQYF. The CDR3 coding sequence is TGTGCCAGCAGTCGACAGGGGGCGGTCGTGGATACGCAGTATTTT. Combining the CDR3 with reference TRBV2 and TRBJ2-3 gives the whole variable domain EPEVTQTPSHQVTQMGQEVILRCVPISNHLYFYWYRQILGQKVEFLVSFYNNEISEKSEIFDDQFSVERPDGSNFTLKIRSTKLEDSAMYFCASSRQGAVVDTQYFGPGTRLTVL.

This chain connects TRBV6-2 or TRBV6-3 to TRBJ2-7; TRBD1 matches at 8 bases. Germline CDR1 reads MNHEY; CDR2 reads SVGEGT. V lost 3 bases, J lost 3 bases, and 7 bases stayed unmatched. CDR3 length: 15 residues. The CDR3, as DNA: TGTGCCAGCAGTTATGTAAGGACAGGGAGCTACGAGCAGTACTTC. The encoded protein is CASSYVRTGSYEQYF.

The CDR3 DNA is TGTGCCAGCAGTTCACCTTCAGGGGTTCCCTCCTACGAGCAGTACTTC. This codes for CASSSPSGVPSYEQYF. J is TRBJ2-7 and V is TRBV28; D is perhaps TRBD1 (6 bases). Trimming cost V 4 bases and J 0 bases, with 16 bases left between them. The CDR3 extends over 16 amino acids. Germline values: CDR1 MDHEN, CDR2 SYDVKM.

The V and J genes are TRBV7-2 and TRBJ2-7, with TRBD2 identical over 11 bases. V shed 0 bases, J shed 3 bases, and the junction held 4 bases outside the gene matches. The CDR3 runs to 16 residues. Looked up from germline, CDR1 is SGHTA and CDR2 is FQGNSA. CDR3 bases: TGTGCCAGCAGCTTAGCCCTTAGCGGGAGGGTCTACGAGCAGTACTTC. Encoded protein: CASSLALSGRVYEQYF.

V is TRBV27 and J is TRBJ1-1, with 7 bases matching TRBD1. This CDR3 region has 16 residues. The V segment lost 0 bases and the J segment 0 bases; nucleotides outside the gene matches: 4. Germline values: CDR1 MNHEY, CDR2 SMNVEV (reference sequence). The CDR3 bases are TGTGCCAGCAGTTTATCCCCTGGACAGGTGAACACTGAAGCTTTCTTT. It translates to CASSLSPGQVNTEAFF.

This clone was counted once. The V and J genes are TRBV19 and TRBJ1-4; D is unresolved. Trimming pared 10 bases from V and 7 bases from J, leaving 13 bases between. Looked up from germline, CDR1 is LNHDA and CDR2 is SQIVND (reference sequence). CDR3 length equals 12 residues. CDR3 in amino acids: CATRTGGEKLFF. The CDR3 nucleotides are TGTGCCACACGGACCGGAGGTGAAAAACTGTTTTTT.

This chain connects TRBV11-2 to TRBJ1-3; 8 positions agree with TRBD1. Germline V gene lookup returns CDR1 SGHAT and CDR2 FQNNGV. The trim removed 1 base at V and 0 bases at J, leaving 11 bases unmatched. The CDR3 sequence is 19 residues long. CDR3 coding DNA: TGTGCCAGCAGCTTAGGAGTTCTCGGACAGGGCTTCTCTGGAAACACCATATATTTT. Amino acid sequence: CASSLGVLGQGFSGNTIYF.

The chain recombines TRBV19 with TRBJ2-1, with TRBD2 matching 15 bases. The V segment lost 5 bases and the J segment 15 bases; nucleotides outside the gene matches: 14. CDR1 and CDR2 (germline): LNHDA, SQIVND (reference sequence). CDR3 length: 16 amino acids. The CDR3 DNA reads as TGTGCCAGTAGTCCCGGACTAGCGGGAGGGTCAAAAGGCGTGTTCTTC. Translated, it gives CASSPGLAGGSKGVFF.

The chain has TRBV30 and TRBJ2-3; no clear D. CDR3 length equals 14 residues. Germline-derived CDR1 and CDR2 are GTSNPN and SVGIG (reference sequence). Trimming took 4 bases from V and 0 from J, leaving 11 bases between them. Here the CDR3 reads CAWNELISTDTQYF. In DNA form, the CDR3 reads TGTGCCTGGAATGAGCTAATTAGCACAGATACGCAGTATTTT. Complete variable domain (other parts from reference TRBV30 and TRBJ2-3): SQTIHQWPATLVQPVGSPLSLECTVEGTSNPNLYWYRQAAGRGLQLLFYSVGIGQISSEVPQNLSASRPQDRQFILSSKKLLLSDSGFYLCAWNELISTDTQYFGPGTRLTVL.

The chain couples TRBV6-6 to TRBJ2-7; 8 bases align to TRBD1. Trimming took 2 bases from V and 5 from J; bases not matched to a gene: 8. This CDR3 has 15 residues. CDR1 MNHNY and CDR2 SVGAGI come from the germline V gene (reference sequence). Here the CDR3 reads CASSYLRGRAHEQYF. The CDR3 DNA sequence: TGTGCCAGCAGTTACCTCAGGGGGCGAGCCCACGAGCAGTACTTC.

The chain links TRBV5-1 to TRBJ1-4; D is undetermined. This CDR3 spans 15 amino acids. Trimming took off 2 bases at V and 0 bases at J, with 8 bases between the two ends. Germline CDR1 and CDR2: SGHRS and YFSETQ. The CDR3 loop is CASSLYGATNEKLFF. CDR3 sequence (DNA): TGCGCCAGCAGCTTATACGGAGCAACTAATGAAAAACTGTTTTTT.

This sequence joins TRBV10-3 and TRBJ2-5; 14 bases are shared with TRBD2. Trimming removed 2 bases from V and 0 bases from J; junction bases left unmatched: 5. The CDR3 spans 18 residues. CDR1 ENHRY and CDR2 SYGVKD come from the germline V gene. The CDR3: CAISEGLAGGNYQETQYF. The CDR3 nucleotides read TGTGCCATCAGTGAGGGACTAGCGGGAGGCAATTACCAAGAGACCCAGTACTTC.

This chain joins TRBV11-1 and TRBJ2-3; a weak D match, TRBD1 (6 bases). From germline, CDR1 is SGHAT and CDR2 FQDESV (reference sequence). V lost 5 bases, J lost 0 bases, and 15 bases lay in between. This CDR3 has 16 amino acids. CDR3 residues: CASSKTGTKSTDTQYF. DNA of the CDR3: TGTGCCAGCAGCAAAACCGGGACAAAGAGCACAGATACGCAGTATTTT. The whole variable domain, filled in from reference TRBV11-1 and TRBJ2-3, reads EAEVAQSPRYKITEKSQAVAFWCDPISGHATLYWYRQILGQGPELLVQFQDESVVDDSQLPKDRFSAERLKGVDSTLKIQPAELGDSAMYLCASSKTGTKSTDTQYFGPGTRLTVL.

The V gene is TRBV5-1, the J gene TRBJ2-7; 8 positions agree with TRBD1. From germline, CDR1 is SGHRS and CDR2 YFSETQ. This CDR3 contains 14 residues. With V trimmed by 3 bases and J by 3 bases, 5 bases remained unmatched. The CDR3 nucleotides read TGCGCCAGCAGCTCGGGACAGGAGCGCTACGAGCAGTACTTC. Protein: CASSSGQERYEQYF.

This chain uses TRBV27 with TRBJ2-7; D ambiguous. Germline loops: CDR1 MNHEY, CDR2 SMNVEV (reference sequence). Deletions cut 0 bases from V and 5 bases from J, with 8 bases between. This CDR3 spans 13 amino acids. The CDR3: CASSLSSPHEQYF. DNA of the CDR3: TGTGCCAGCAGTTTATCTAGTCCCCACGAGCAGTACTTC.

The rearrangement uses TRBV5-4 and TRBJ1-1, with D perhaps matching TRBD1 (5 bases). V was clipped by 4 bases and J by 1 base, with 20 bases between them. The CDR3 has 17 amino acids. Per germline, CDR1 SGHNT and CDR2 YYREEE (reference sequence). CDR3: CASSVRLGGTSNTEAFF. The CDR3 coding sequence is TGTGCCAGCAGCGTTCGCCTCGGGGGGACGTCGAACACTGAAGCTTTCTTT.

The CDR3 sequence: CASRPGQGAPGLAGENTGELFF. The CDR3 nucleotides are TGCGCCAGCAGACCGGGACAGGGGGCCCCCGGGCTAGCGGGAGAGAACACCGGGGAGCTGTTTTTT. This chain uses TRBV10-2 with TRBJ2-2, with 12 nucleotides matching TRBD1. Germline CDR1 and CDR2: WSHSY and SAAADI. V was pared by 6 bases and J by 1 base, with 21 bases of the junction left unmatched. This CDR3 has 22 amino acids.

The chain joins TRBV18 to TRBJ1-6; perhaps TRBD1 as D (6 bases). This CDR3 spans 15 amino acids. The germline gives CDR1 KGHSH, CDR2 LQKENI. Trimming stripped 2 bases from V and 7 bases from J, with 12 bases between. CDR3 region: CASSPGAGVNSPLHF. CDR3 DNA: TGTGCCAGCTCACCAGGGGCAGGGGTCAATTCACCCCTCCACTTT.

The chain uses TRBV5-1 and TRBJ1-1, with D tentatively TRBD1 (5 bases). This CDR3 spans 15 amino acids. The V end was cut by 1 base, the J end by 3 bases, with 13 bases between. CDR1 is SGHRS, CDR2 YFSETQ, per germline. This chain's CDR3 is CASSLPTAGHTEAFF. CDR3 in DNA: TGCGCCAGCAGCTTGCCGACGGCAGGGCACACTGAAGCTTTCTTT.

The V gene is TRBV29-1, the J gene TRBJ2-1; tentatively, D is TRBD2 (6 bases). The CDR3 sequence is 13 residues long. The ends were cut back, 4 bases at V and 2 bases at J, with 9 bases in the middle. The V gene's germline CDR1 is SQVTM and CDR2 ANQGSEA. The DNA of the CDR3 is TGCAGCGTTGGCCGGGAGCCCTACAATGAGCAGTTCTTC. Amino acids: CSVGREPYNEQFF.

The V and J genes are TRBV7-2 and TRBJ1-1; 8 nucleotides agree with TRBD1. Germline assignment: CDR1 SGHTA and CDR2 FQGNSA. V shed 5 bases and J 1 base; nucleotides not matched to a gene: 6. This CDR3 is 15 amino acids long. CDR3 DNA sequence: TGTGCCAGCAGCCCTCGGACAGGGAAGAACACTGAAGCTTTCTTT. Translated, it gives CASSPRTGKNTEAFF. The full variable domain, in which reference TRBV7-2 and TRBJ1-1 provide the parts outside the CDR3, is GAGVSQSPSNKVTEKGKDVELRCDPISGHTALYWYRQSLGQGLEFLIYFQGNSAPDKSGLPSDRFSAERTGGSVSTLTIQRTQQEDSAVYLCASSPRTGKNTEAFFGQGTRLTVV.

V gene TRBV6-1 combines with J gene TRBJ2-7; D is uncertain. The CDR3 totals 12 residues. Trimming cost V 2 bases and J 4 bases, with 6 bases left between them. Germline V gene sequence: CDR1 MNHNS, CDR2 SASEGT. The CDR3 protein is CASSELEYEQYF. The CDR3 DNA reads TGTGCCAGCAGTGAATTGGAGTACGAGCAGTACTTC.

The gene calls are TRBV10-3 and TRBJ2-1, with D maybe TRBD2 (6 bases). Germline lookup yields CDR1 ENHRY and CDR2 SYGVKD. The V gene lost 4 bases and the J gene lost 3 bases, with 13 bases spanning the gap. The CDR3 is 15 amino acids. DNA for the CDR3: TGTGCCATCAGTGCACTAGCCTTTAACTACAATGAGCAGTTCTTC. It is translated as CAISALAFNYNEQFF.

J is TRBJ1-5 and V is TRBV7-9; D is unresolved. The V end lost 4 bases, the J end lost 7 bases, and 14 bases lay between the germline ends. The CDR3 runs to 14 residues. The germline V gene encodes CDR1 SEHNR and CDR2 FQNEAQ (reference sequence). CDR3 amino acids: CASSSERVRQPQHF. CDR3 DNA sequence: TGTGCCAGCAGCTCCGAGAGGGTACGGCAGCCCCAGCATTTT. Supplemented by reference TRBV7-9 and TRBJ1-5, the full variable domain reads DTGVSQNPRHKITKRGQNVTFRCDPISEHNRLYWYRQTLGQGPEFLTYFQNEAQLEKSRLLSDRFSAERPKGSFSTLEIQRTEQGDSAMYLCASSSERVRQPQHFGDGTRLSIL.

In this sample, this clone turned up once. The junction does not match germline at one end; this may be a read error. The chain links TRBV29-1 to TRBJ1-2; 7 nucleotides line up with TRBD1. The germline V gene encodes CDR1 SQVTM and CDR2 ANQGSEA. This CDR3 is built from 17 residues. The CDR3 nucleotides read TGCAGCGTCCTGACAGGGTTCCATAACTATGGCTATGGCTACACGGTCTTC. Amino acids: CSVLTGFHNYGYGYTVF.

This sequence joins TRBV27 and TRBJ1-4; D ambiguous. CDR1 and CDR2 from the germline V gene are MNHEY and SMNVEV (reference sequence). The CDR3 runs to 14 residues. Between the trimmed V and J ends, which lost 6 bases and 5 bases, there was a span of 13 bases. In DNA, the CDR3 is TGTGCCAGCAGCCCCCGGGGTAAGAATGAAAAACTGTTTTTT. Translation gives CASSPRGKNEKLFF.

The chain couples TRBV6-5 to TRBJ2-5; D is perhaps TRBD1 (6 bases). With 8 bases removed from V and 2 bases from J, the gap between germline ends came to 15 bases. The CDR3 consists of 14 residues. Germline V gene sequence: CDR1 MNHEY, CDR2 SVGAGI. As DNA, the CDR3 is TGTGCCAGCGGTAAGGGAACAGGGCAAGAGACCCAGTACTTC. As protein: CASGKGTGQETQYF.